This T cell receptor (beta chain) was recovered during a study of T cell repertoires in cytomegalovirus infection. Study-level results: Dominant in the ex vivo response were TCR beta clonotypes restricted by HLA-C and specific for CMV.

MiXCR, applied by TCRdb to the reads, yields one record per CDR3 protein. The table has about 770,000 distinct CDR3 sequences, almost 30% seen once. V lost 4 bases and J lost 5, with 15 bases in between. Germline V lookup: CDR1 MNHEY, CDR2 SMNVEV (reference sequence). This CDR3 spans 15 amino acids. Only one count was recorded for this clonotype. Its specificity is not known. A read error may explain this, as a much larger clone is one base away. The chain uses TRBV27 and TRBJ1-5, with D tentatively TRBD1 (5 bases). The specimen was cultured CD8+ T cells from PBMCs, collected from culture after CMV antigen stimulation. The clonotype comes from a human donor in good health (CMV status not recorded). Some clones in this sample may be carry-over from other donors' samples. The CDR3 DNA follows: TGTGCCAGCAGTTCCGGGGCATGGTCGCATCAGCCCCAGCATTTT. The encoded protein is CASSSGAWSHQPQHF.